One and the same sample provided the 9 T cell receptor beta chains below, sequenced in a study of T cells in women clearing cervical HPV infection. Sequencing used immunoSEQ multiplex PCR; TCRdb keeps in-frame clones, though not all of them. The specimen's table records around 29,000 clones. Specimen: blood buffy coat. The receptor set was obtained from a woman aged 18-70 years with a cervical HPV16 infection that either progressed to CIN3+ or cleared (not recorded which).

As for this clone: The read gets to within 3 residues of the CDR3 end, and the germline J gene fills in the rest. The gene calls are TRBV2 and TRBJ1-4; no clear D. Per germline, CDR1 SNHLY and CDR2 FYNNEI. This CDR3 comprises 13 residues. V was shortened by 11 bases and J by 8 bases, with 18 bases between the two germline ends. CDR3 bases read: TGTGCCTGCACGGTGAGGGTTGAAGAAAAA. Translating it yields CACTVRVEEK. Given in full, the CDR3 is CACTVRVEEKLFF.

The CDR3 sequence: CASSLEAGLYGYTF. The part of the CDR3 DNA that was read is TGTGCCAGCAGCTTAGAGGCAGGCCTCTATGGC. The genes are TRBV7-8 and TRBJ1-2; D call uncertain. With the read ending 3 residues before the CDR3 end, the germline J gene is used to fill in that end. The CDR3 has 14 amino acids. V lost 1 base and J lost 4, with 10 bases in between. Per the germline V gene, CDR1 is SGHVS and CDR2 is FQNEAQ.

On this clone: The read comes to an end 3 residues before the CDR3 does, leaving the germline J gene to fill in the end. The gene calls are TRBV7-9 and TRBJ2-7; 8 nucleotides agree with TRBD1. The J segment lost 6 bases and the V segment lost 5 bases, leaving 12 bases of the junction unmatched. Germline CDR1 SEHNR, CDR2 FQNEAQ (reference sequence). CDR3 length: 15 amino acids. Incomplete CDR3 DNA: TGTGCCAGCAGCCGCAGGGGGCACGGGACGGGCGAG. Its translation is CASSRRGHGTGE. From start to end, the CDR3 is CASSRRGHGTGEQYF.

In regard to this clone: The sequenced fragment ends 3 residues before the CDR3 boundary, so the rest is inferred from the germline J gene. The chain joins TRBV12-3 or TRBV12-4 to TRBJ2-7; 8 bases are a match to TRBD1. There are 15 residues in the CDR3. V was clipped by 5 bases and J by 6 bases; unmatched bases: 12. CDR3 DNA, as far as it was read: TGTGCCAGCAGTCAGTCAGGGGGCGCTTTCCGCGAG. Its translation is CASSQSGGAFRE. The whole CDR3 reads CASSQSGGAFREQYF.

Concerning this clone itself: The read falls 3 residues short of the CDR3 end, and the missing part is taken from the germline J gene. The V gene is TRBV6-1, the J gene TRBJ1-6, with D possibly being TRBD1 (5 bases). The V gene's germline CDR1 is MNHNS and CDR2 SASEGT. This CDR3 is built from 14 residues. The V end was cut by 1 base, the J end by 9 bases, with 10 bases between. Partial CDR3 DNA: TGTGCCAGCAGTGAAGGTGGGAGGGGTTCACCC. It yields the protein CASSEGGRGSP. The whole CDR3 protein is CASSEGGRGSPLHF.

As to this clone: The CDR3 end is not reached by the read, which stops 3 residues before it; the germline J gene fills it in. Within the sample, other DNA sequences also encode this same CDR3. The chain has TRBV20-1 and TRBJ2-3, with D perhaps matching TRBD2 (7 bases). From germline, CDR1 is DFQATT and CDR2 SNEGSKA (reference sequence). The CDR3 runs to 16 residues. Trimming removed 3 bases at V and 3 bases at J, with 19 bases between. The CDR3 bases that were read are TGCAGTGCTAGCGTGCTGGGGGGGGCTCGGACAGATACG. Translating gives CSASVLGGARTDT. The whole CDR3 protein is CSASVLGGARTDTQYF.

The covered CDR3 bases are TGTGCCAGCAGCCATGACAGAGCCTCTGGAAACACC. Translation: CASSHDRASGNT. The CDR3 in full is CASSHDRASGNTIYF. The chain has TRBV7-2 and TRBJ1-3; weak D call: TRBD1 (5 bases). Read data end 3 residues before the CDR3 end; the end is taken from the germline J gene. Germline CDR1 and CDR2: SGHTA and FQGNSA. Trimming left V 5 bases short and J 0 bases short, with 11 bases between. The CDR3 loop spans 15 amino acids.

On this clone: The read terminates 3 residues ahead of where the CDR3 ends, so the germline J gene completes it. The V gene is TRBV12-3 or TRBV12-4, the J gene TRBJ1-3; D unresolved. Trimming took off 5 bases at V and 0 bases at J, with 14 bases between the two ends. The CDR3 sequence is 16 residues long. The CDR3 bases that were read are TGTGCCAGCAGTCCTCTAGGCAGTGCCTCTGGAAACACC. Protein sequence: CASSPLGSASGNT. The full CDR3 protein is CASSPLGSASGNTIYF.

For this clone: The read terminates 3 residues ahead of where the CDR3 ends, so the germline J gene completes it. This chain joins TRBV5-1 and TRBJ2-1, with D maybe TRBD2 (6 bases). The germline CDR1 and CDR2 sequences are SGHRS and YFSETQ. V was trimmed by 0 bases and J by 5 bases, leaving 15 bases between them. The CDR3 sequence is 16 residues long. The CDR3 sequence is CASSLGSAGWHNEQFF. The sequenced CDR3 bases are TGCGCCAGCAGCTTGGGAAGTGCGGGATGGCACAATGAG.